The 17 T cell receptor beta chains listed next were all sequenced from one sample in a study of blood T cell repertoires in COVID-19 (TCRdb year 2020). The library was obtained by the immunoSEQ multiplex PCR assay. TCRdb mirrors the immuneACCESS table, restricted to in-frame sequences. Some clones are absent from its copies; in checked studies, under half trace to an unresolved V gene, and the reason for the others is unknown. This sample is represented by roughly 100,000 clones; about 90% of them were singletons. The ten largest clonotypes hold about 15% of the sample. The sample comprised peripheral blood. These receptors were taken from a man aged 45 to 65 with acute or convalescent COVID-19.

J is TRBJ2-3 and V is TRBV12-5; D might be TRBD2 (6 bases). V was trimmed by 6 bases and J by 2 bases, leaving 21 bases between them. The CDR3 spans 17 residues. From germline, CDR1 is LGHNT and CDR2 FRNRAP. The CDR3 bases are TGTGCTAGTGGCCGACACGGGGTGGGAGGAAACACAGATACGCAGTATTTT. The encoded protein is CASGRHGVGGNTDTQYF.

CDR3 residues: CASSLDRGQTNEKLFF. The DNA of the CDR3 is TGTGCCAGCAGCCTCGACAGGGGGCAAACTAATGAAAAACTGTTTTTT. This chain connects TRBV7-9 to TRBJ1-4; 10 positions agree with TRBD1. V shed 5 bases and J 1 base; nucleotides not matched to a gene: 4. This CDR3 has 16 amino acids. Germline CDR1 reads SEHNR; CDR2 reads FQNEAQ (reference sequence).

The chain is built from TRBV28 and TRBJ1-2; 8 nucleotides match TRBD1. The CDR3 spans 15 residues. Trimming cost V 6 bases and J 3 bases; bases outside gene matches: 9. The germline gives CDR1 MDHEN, CDR2 SYDVKM. The CDR3 spells CASRQGQGWYYGYTF. Written as DNA, the CDR3 is TGTGCCAGCAGGCAAGGACAGGGTTGGTACTATGGCTACACCTTC.

This clone is a singleton in its sample. The chain uses TRBV30 and TRBJ2-7; TRBD2 is a possible D gene (6 bases). Germline V gene sequence: CDR1 GTSNPN, CDR2 SVGIG (reference sequence). The CDR3 has 13 residues. Trimming removed 4 bases at V and 5 bases at J, with 15 bases between. The CDR3 is CAWNRDSPNEQYF. In DNA, the CDR3 is TGTGCCTGGAACCGGGACTCCCCGAACGAGCAGTACTTC.

The J gene is TRBJ2-2, the V gene TRBV5-1, with D perhaps TRBD2 (5 bases). Germline CDR1 is SGHRS and CDR2 is YFSETQ. The CDR3 is 15 amino acids. The V end was cut by 7 bases, the J end by 1 base, with 14 bases between. Here the CDR3 reads CASDRSGGNTGELFF. The CDR3 nucleotides are TGCGCCAGCGATCGATCCGGAGGGAACACCGGGGAGCTGTTTTTT.

The chain carries TRBV19 and TRBJ1-5; D gene uncertain. V was cut by 3 bases and J by 5 bases, with 11 bases left in between. The CDR3 runs 14 residues. In germline, CDR1 is LNHDA, CDR2 SQIVND (reference sequence). The CDR3 sequence is CASSIIRGDQPQHF. CDR3 bases: TGTGCCAGTAGTATCATCCGAGGAGATCAGCCCCAGCATTTT.

The chain has TRBV15 and TRBJ2-2; possible D gene TRBD2, 7 bases. Germline assignment: CDR1 LNHNV and CDR2 YYDKDF (reference sequence). V was pared by 5 bases and J by 5 bases, with 15 bases between. The CDR3 consists of 15 residues. This CDR3 is CATSPRGARTGELFF. The CDR3 DNA reads TGTGCCACCAGCCCTCGGGGGGCGCGGACCGGGGAGCTGTTTTTT.

The rearrangement joins TRBV6-5 to TRBJ1-1; 7 bases are shared with TRBD1. The CDR3 covers 15 residues. With V trimmed by 6 bases and J by 0 bases, 7 bases remained unmatched. Per the germline V gene, CDR1 is MNHEY and CDR2 is SVGAGI. The CDR3, as DNA: TGTGCCAGCAGATCACAGGGGAGAATGAACACTGAAGCTTTCTTT. Protein: CASRSQGRMNTEAFF.

The rearrangement uses TRBV7-2 and TRBJ2-1, with D hard to call. Trimming cost V 3 bases and J 0 bases, with 9 bases left between them. This CDR3 comprises 15 residues. Germline CDR1 reads SGHTA; CDR2 reads FQGNSA. Here the CDR3 DNA reads TGTGCCAGCAGCTTTGGTCAGGTCTCCTACAATGAGCAGTTCTTC. Translating it yields CASSFGQVSYNEQFF.

The chain recombines TRBV6-1 with TRBJ2-1; maybe TRBD1 (5 bases). CDR3 length: 19 amino acids. Trimming removed 2 bases from V and 0 bases from J, with 20 bases in between. The V gene's germline CDR1 is MNHNS and CDR2 SASEGT. DNA of the CDR3: TGTGCCAGCAGTGAAAGGAAGCAAGGTGGGGCGAGCTCCTACAATGAGCAGTTCTTC. As protein: CASSERKQGGASSYNEQFF.

As for this clone: The sample carries other DNA sequences with the same CDR3. J is TRBJ2-1 and V is TRBV18; 12 positions agree with TRBD2. Germline lookup yields CDR1 KGHSH and CDR2 LQKENI. This CDR3 has 15 residues. V shed 3 bases and J 5 bases; nucleotides not matched to a gene: 2. This CDR3 reads CASSPRLAGDNEQFF. The DNA for the CDR3 is TGTGCCAGCTCACCCCGACTAGCGGGGGACAATGAGCAGTTCTTC. Looking up the rest from reference TRBV18 and TRBJ2-1 gives the full variable domain: NAGVMQNPRHLVRRRGQEARLRCSPMKGHSHVYWYRQLPEEGLKFMVYLQKENIIDESGMPKERFSAEFPKEGPSILRIQQVVRGDSAAYFCASSPRLAGDNEQFFGPGTRLTVL.

The J gene is TRBJ2-1, the V gene TRBV27, with 11 bases matching TRBD2. The CDR3 consists of 13 residues. Germline CDR1 reads MNHEY; CDR2 reads SMNVEV (reference sequence). The junction had 5 bases not matched to a gene; V was cut back by 7 bases and J by 9 bases. The CDR3 sequence is CASTLAGGLEQFF. DNA for the CDR3: TGTGCCAGCACCTTAGCGGGAGGGCTTGAGCAGTTCTTC.

The rearrangement joins TRBV5-1 to TRBJ1-2; 7 bases match TRBD1. V shed 4 bases, J shed 5 bases, and the junction held 2 bases outside the gene matches. Looked up from germline, CDR1 is SGHRS and CDR2 is YFSETQ. The CDR3 contains 12 residues. CDR3 in DNA: TGCGCCAGCAGCGGCAGGGGGTATGGCTACACCTTC. Translating gives CASSGRGYGYTF.

The CDR3 DNA reads TGCGCCAGCAGGCGGAGCGGGGGAAACACAGATACGCAGTATTTT. Its protein product is CASRRSGGNTDTQYF. The gene calls are TRBV10-2 and TRBJ2-3; 8 bases agree with TRBD2. This CDR3 contains 15 residues. V trimming: 6 bases; J trimming: 2 bases; junction bases outside the gene matches: 7. Per the germline V gene, CDR1 is WSHSY and CDR2 is SAAADI.

V and J are TRBV12-3 or TRBV12-4 and TRBJ2-7; D is uncertain. V shed 2 bases and J shed 2 bases, with 7 bases lying between them. This CDR3 comprises 13 residues. DNA for the CDR3: TGTGCCAGCAGTTTAAGAACAGCCTACGAGCAGTACTTC. Amino acid sequence: CASSLRTAYEQYF.

This chain uses TRBV4-1 with TRBJ2-7, with 13 bases identical to TRBD2. CDR1 and CDR2 (germline): MGHRA, YSYEKL. CDR3 size: 16 residues. With V trimmed by 0 bases and J by 7 bases, 6 bases remained unmatched. The DNA for the CDR3 is TGCGCCAGCAGCCAAGATAGGACTAGCGGGAGTGGTGAGCAGTACTTC. Translated, it gives CASSQDRTSGSGEQYF.

The chain carries TRBV3-1 (or the pseudogene TRBV3-2) and TRBJ1-2; TRBD1 is a possible D gene (6 bases). There are 15 residues in the CDR3. V was pared by 0 bases and J by 4 bases, with 12 bases between. The germline V gene has CDR1 LGHDT and CDR2 YNNKEL (reference sequence). As DNA, the CDR3 is TGTGCCAGCAGCCAAGATGTACAGGGCCTCTATGGCTACACCTTC. Translating gives CASSQDVQGLYGYTF.